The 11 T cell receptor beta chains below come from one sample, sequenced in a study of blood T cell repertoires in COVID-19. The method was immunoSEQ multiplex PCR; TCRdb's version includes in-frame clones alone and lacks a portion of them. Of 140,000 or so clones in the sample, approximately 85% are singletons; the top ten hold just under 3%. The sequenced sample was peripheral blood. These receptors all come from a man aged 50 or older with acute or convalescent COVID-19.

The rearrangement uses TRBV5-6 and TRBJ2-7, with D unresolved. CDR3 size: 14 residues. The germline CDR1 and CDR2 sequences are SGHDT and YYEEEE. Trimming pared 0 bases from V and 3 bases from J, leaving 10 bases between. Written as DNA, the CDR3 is TGTGCCAGCAGCTTGGGCCAGGTTGGCTACGAGCAGTACTTC. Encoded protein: CASSLGQVGYEQYF.

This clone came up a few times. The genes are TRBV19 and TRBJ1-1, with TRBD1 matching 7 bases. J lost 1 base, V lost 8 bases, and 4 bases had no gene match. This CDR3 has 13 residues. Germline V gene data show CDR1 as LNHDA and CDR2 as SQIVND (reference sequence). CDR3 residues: CASQRTGNTEAFF. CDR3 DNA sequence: TGTGCCAGTCAGCGGACAGGGAACACTGAAGCTTTCTTT.

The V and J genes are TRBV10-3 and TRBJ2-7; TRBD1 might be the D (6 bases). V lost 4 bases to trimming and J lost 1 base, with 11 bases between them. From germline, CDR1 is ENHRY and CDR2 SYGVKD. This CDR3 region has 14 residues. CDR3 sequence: CAISAARGSYEQYF. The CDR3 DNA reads TGTGCCATCAGTGCGGCCAGGGGATCCTACGAGCAGTACTTC.

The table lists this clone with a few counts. The chain's CDR3 is CAWSVGAGQPQHF. CDR3 coding DNA: TGTGCCTGGAGTGTGGGCGCGGGTCAGCCCCAGCATTTT. The chain joins TRBV30 to TRBJ1-5; no clear D gene. V gave up 0 bases and J gave up 6 bases, with 9 bases separating them. Germline V gives CDR1 GTSNPN, CDR2 SVGIG (reference sequence). The CDR3 has 13 residues. The full variable domain, rest sourced from reference TRBV30 and TRBJ1-5, is SQTIHQWPATLVQPVGSPLSLECTVEGTSNPNLYWYRQAAGRGLQLLFYSVGIGQISSEVPQNLSASRPQDRQFILSSKKLLLSDSGFYLCAWSVGAGQPQHFGDGTRLSIL.

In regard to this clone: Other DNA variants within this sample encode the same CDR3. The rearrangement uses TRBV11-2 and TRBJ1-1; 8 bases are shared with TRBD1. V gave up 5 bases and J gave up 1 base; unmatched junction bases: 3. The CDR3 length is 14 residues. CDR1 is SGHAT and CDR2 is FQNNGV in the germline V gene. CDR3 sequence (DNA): TGTGCCAGCAGCCCCGACAGGGGGAACACTGAAGCTTTCTTT. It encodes CASSPDRGNTEAFF.

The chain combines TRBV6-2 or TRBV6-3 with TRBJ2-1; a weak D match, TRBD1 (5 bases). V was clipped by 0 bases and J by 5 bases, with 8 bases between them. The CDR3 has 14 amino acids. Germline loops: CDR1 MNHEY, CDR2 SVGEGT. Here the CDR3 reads CASSYSGLNNEQFF. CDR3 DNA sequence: TGTGCCAGCAGTTACTCGGGGCTCAACAATGAGCAGTTCTTC.

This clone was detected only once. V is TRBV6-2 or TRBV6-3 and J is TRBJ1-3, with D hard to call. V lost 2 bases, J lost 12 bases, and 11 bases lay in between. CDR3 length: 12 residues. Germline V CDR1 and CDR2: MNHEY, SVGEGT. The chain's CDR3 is CASSYPGIVIYF. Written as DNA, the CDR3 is TGTGCCAGCAGTTACCCGGGGATAGTCATATATTTT.

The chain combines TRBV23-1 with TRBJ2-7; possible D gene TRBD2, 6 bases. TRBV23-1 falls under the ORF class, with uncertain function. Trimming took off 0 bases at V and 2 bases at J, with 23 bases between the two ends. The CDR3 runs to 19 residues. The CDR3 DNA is TGCGCCAGCAGTCAATCGATTTCCGGGACGGGACTTCGGGCCTACGAGCAGTACTTC. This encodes CASSQSISGTGLRAYEQYF.

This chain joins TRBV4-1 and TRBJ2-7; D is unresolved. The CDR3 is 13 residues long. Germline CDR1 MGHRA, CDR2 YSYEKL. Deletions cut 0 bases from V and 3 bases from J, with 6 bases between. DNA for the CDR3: TGCGCCAGCAGCCAAGACCTTCGCTACGAGCAGTACTTC. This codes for CASSQDLRYEQYF.

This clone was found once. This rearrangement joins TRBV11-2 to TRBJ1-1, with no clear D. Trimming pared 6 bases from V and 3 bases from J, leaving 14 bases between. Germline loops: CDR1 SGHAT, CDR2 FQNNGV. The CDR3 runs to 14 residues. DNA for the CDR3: TGTGCCAGCAGAGCATATCTCATGGACACTGAAGCTTTCTTT. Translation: CASRAYLMDTEAFF.

This CDR3 reads CASSFRDRGGSSYNSPLHF. In DNA form, the CDR3 reads TGTGCCAGCTCATTCCGGGACAGGGGCGGGAGCTCCTATAATTCACCCCTCCACTTT. The rearrangement joins TRBV18 to TRBJ1-6, with TRBD1 matching 10 bases. The junction had 10 bases not matched to a gene; V was cut back by 5 bases and J by 0 bases. Germline CDR1 is KGHSH and CDR2 is LQKENI. The CDR3 sequence is 19 residues long.